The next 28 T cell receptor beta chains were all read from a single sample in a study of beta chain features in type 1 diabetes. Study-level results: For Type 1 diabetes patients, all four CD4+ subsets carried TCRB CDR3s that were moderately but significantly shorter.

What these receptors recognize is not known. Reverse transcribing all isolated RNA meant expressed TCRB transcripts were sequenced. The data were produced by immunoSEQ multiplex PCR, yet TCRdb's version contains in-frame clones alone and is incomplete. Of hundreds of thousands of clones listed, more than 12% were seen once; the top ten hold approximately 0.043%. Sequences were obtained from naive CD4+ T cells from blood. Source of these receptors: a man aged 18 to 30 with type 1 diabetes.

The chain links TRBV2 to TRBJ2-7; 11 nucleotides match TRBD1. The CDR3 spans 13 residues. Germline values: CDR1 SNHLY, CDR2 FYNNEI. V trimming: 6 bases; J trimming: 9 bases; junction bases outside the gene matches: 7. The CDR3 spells CASRTGQGAGQYF. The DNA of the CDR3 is TGTGCCAGCAGGACCGGACAGGGGGCTGGGCAGTACTTC.

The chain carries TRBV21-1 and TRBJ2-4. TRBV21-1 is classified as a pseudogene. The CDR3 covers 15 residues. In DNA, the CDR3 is TGTGCCAGCAGCGCCGAGGGACGTAGGGAAAACATTCAGTACTTC. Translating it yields CASSAEGRRENIQYF.

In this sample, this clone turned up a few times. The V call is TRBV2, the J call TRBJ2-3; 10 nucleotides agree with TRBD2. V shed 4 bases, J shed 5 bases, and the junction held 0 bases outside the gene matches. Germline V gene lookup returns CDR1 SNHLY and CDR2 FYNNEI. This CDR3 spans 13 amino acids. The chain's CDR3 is CASSGLAGDTQYF. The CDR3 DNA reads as TGTGCCAGCAGTGGACTAGCGGGAGATACGCAGTATTTT.

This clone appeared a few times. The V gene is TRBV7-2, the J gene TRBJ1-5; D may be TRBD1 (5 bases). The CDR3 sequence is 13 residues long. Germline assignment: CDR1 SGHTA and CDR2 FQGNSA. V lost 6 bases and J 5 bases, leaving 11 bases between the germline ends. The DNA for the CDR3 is TGTGCCAGCAGTACCGACAGAGATCAGCCCCAGCATTTT. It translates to CASSTDRDQPQHF. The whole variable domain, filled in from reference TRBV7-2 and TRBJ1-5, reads GAGVSQSPSNKVTEKGKDVELRCDPISGHTALYWYRQSLGQGLEFLIYFQGNSAPDKSGLPSDRFSAERTGGSVSTLTIQRTQQEDSAVYLCASSTDRDQPQHFGDGTRLSIL.

The CDR3 sequence is CASRSPGGTGELFF. The CDR3 DNA sequence: TGTGCCAGCCGATCCCCAGGGGGGACCGGGGAGCTGTTTTTT. J is TRBJ2-2 and V is TRBV7-9, with D possibly TRBD1 on 7 matching bases. Trimming removed 8 bases at V and 5 bases at J, with 15 bases between. Per the germline V gene, CDR1 is SEHNR and CDR2 is FQNEAQ (reference sequence). CDR3 size: 14 residues. Drawing the rest from reference TRBV7-9 and TRBJ2-2, the complete variable domain is DTGVSQNPRHKITKRGQNVTFRCDPISEHNRLYWYRQTLGQGPEFLTYFQNEAQLEKSRLLSDRFSAERPKGSFSTLEIQRTEQGDSAMYLCASRSPGGTGELFFGEGSRLTVL.

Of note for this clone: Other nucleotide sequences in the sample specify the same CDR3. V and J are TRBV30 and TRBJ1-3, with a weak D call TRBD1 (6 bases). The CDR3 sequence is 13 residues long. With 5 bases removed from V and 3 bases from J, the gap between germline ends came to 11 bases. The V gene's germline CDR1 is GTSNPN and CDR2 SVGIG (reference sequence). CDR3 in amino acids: CAWGTGIGNTIYF. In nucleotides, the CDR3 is TGTGCCTGGGGTACAGGGATTGGAAACACCATATATTTT. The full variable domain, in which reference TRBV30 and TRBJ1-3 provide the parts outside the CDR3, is SQTIHQWPATLVQPVGSPLSLECTVEGTSNPNLYWYRQAAGRGLQLLFYSVGIGQISSEVPQNLSASRPQDRQFILSSKKLLLSDSGFYLCAWGTGIGNTIYFGEGSWLTVV.

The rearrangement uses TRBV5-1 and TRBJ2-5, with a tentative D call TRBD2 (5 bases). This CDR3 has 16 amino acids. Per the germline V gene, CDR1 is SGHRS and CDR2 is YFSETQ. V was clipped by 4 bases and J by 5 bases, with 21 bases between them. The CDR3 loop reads CASSLNSDLRGETQYF. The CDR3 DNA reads TGCGCCAGCAGCCTGAACTCCGACCTAAGAGGGGAGACCCAGTACTTC.

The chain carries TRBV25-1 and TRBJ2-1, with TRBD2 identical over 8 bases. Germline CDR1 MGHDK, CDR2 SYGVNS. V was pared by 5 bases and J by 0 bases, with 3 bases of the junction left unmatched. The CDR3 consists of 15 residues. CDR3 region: CASSSAGGSYNEQFF. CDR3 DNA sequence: TGTGCCAGCAGTTCGGCGGGGGGCTCCTACAATGAGCAGTTCTTC.

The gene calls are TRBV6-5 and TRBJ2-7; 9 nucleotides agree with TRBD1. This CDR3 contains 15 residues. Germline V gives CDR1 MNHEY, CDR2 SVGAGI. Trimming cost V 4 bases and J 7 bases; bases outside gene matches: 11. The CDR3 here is CASSSSGTGKKEQYF. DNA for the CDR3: TGTGCCAGCAGTTCATCGGGGACAGGGAAAAAGGAGCAGTACTTC.

DNA for the CDR3: TGTGCCAGCAGTCCCCGGGAGAAACTGTTTTTT. Its translation is CASSPREKLFF. V is TRBV11-2 and J is TRBJ1-4; D gene unclear. Germline lookup yields CDR1 SGHAT and CDR2 FQNNGV. Trimming shortened V by 6 bases and J by 11 bases, and 10 bases separated the two germline ends. There are 11 residues in the CDR3.

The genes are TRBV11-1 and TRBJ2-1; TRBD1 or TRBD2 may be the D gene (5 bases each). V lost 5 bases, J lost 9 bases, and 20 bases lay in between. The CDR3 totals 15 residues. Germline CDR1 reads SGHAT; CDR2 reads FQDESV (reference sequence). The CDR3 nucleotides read TGTGCCAGCAGCGACGCCGGGACGGCGTTTGGTGAGCAGTTCTTC. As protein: CASSDAGTAFGEQFF. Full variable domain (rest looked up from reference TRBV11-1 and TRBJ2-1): EAEVAQSPRYKITEKSQAVAFWCDPISGHATLYWYRQILGQGPELLVQFQDESVVDDSQLPKDRFSAERLKGVDSTLKIQPAELGDSAMYLCASSDAGTAFGEQFFGPGTRLTVL.

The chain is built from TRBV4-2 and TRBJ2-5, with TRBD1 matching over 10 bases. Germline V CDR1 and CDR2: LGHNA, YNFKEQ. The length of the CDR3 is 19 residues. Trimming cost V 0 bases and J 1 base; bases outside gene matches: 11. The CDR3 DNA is TGTGCCAGCAGCCAAGATCCTAGGCAAAGGGACAGGGGCCAAGAGACCCAGTACTTC. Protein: CASSQDPRQRDRGQETQYF.

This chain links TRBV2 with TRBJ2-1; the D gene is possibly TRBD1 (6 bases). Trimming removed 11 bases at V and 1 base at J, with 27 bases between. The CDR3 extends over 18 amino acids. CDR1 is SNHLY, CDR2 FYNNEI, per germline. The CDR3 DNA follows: TGTGCCGGCTCGCGCAGGGGAGTGGAGTCTAGGTCCTACAATGAGCAGTTCTTC. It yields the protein CAGSRRGVESRSYNEQFF.

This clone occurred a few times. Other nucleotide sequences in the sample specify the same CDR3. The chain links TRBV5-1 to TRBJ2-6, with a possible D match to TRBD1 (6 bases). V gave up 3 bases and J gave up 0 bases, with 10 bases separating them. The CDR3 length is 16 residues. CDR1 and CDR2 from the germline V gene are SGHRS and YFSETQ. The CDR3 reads CASSSTGFSGANVLTF. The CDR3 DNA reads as TGCGCCAGCAGCTCTACAGGGTTCTCTGGGGCCAACGTCCTGACTTTC.

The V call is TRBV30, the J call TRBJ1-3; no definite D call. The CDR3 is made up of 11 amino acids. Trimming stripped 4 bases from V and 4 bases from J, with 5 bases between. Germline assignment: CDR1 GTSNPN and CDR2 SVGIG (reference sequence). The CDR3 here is CAWMTGNTIYF. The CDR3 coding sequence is TGTGCCTGGATGACAGGAAACACCATATATTTT. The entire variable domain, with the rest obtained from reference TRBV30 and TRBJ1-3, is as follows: SQTIHQWPATLVQPVGSPLSLECTVEGTSNPNLYWYRQAAGRGLQLLFYSVGIGQISSEVPQNLSASRPQDRQFILSSKKLLLSDSGFYLCAWMTGNTIYFGEGSWLTVV.

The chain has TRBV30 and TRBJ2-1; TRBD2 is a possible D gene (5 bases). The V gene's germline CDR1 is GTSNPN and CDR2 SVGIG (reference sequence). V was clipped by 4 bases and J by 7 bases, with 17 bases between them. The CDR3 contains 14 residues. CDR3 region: CAWKRMDGNNEQFF. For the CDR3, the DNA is TGTGCCTGGAAAAGAATGGACGGGAATAATGAGCAGTTCTTC.

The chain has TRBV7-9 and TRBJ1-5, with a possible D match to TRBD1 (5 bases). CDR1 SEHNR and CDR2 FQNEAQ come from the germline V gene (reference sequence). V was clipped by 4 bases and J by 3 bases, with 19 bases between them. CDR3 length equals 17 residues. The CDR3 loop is CASSSSTGTANNQPQHF. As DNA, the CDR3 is TGTGCCAGCAGCTCGTCCACCGGGACGGCTAACAATCAGCCCCAGCATTTT.

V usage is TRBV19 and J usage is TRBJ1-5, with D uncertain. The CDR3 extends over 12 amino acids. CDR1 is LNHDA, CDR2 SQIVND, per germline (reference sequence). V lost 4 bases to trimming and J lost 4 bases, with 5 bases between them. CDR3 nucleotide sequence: TGTGCCAGTAGTAGCAAAAATCAGCCCCAGCATTTT. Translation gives CASSSKNQPQHF.

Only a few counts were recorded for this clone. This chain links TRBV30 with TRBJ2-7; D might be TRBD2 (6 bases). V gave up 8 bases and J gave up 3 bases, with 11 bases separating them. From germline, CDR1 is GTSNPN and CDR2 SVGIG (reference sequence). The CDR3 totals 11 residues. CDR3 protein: CAAGSGYEQYF. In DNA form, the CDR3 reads TGTGCCGCGGGGTCGGGCTACGAGCAGTACTTC.

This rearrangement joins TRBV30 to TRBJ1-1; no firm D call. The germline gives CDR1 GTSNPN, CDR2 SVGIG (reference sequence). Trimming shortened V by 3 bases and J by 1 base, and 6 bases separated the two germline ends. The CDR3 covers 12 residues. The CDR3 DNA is TGTGCCTGGAGGGCACCGAACACTGAAGCTTTCTTT. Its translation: CAWRAPNTEAFF.

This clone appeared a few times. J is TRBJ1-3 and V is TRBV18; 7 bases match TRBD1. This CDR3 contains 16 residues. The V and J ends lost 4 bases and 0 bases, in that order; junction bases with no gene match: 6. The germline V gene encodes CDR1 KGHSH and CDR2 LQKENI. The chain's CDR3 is CASSRGQPSSGNTIYF. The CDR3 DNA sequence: TGTGCCAGCTCACGGGGACAGCCGAGCTCTGGAAACACCATATATTTT.

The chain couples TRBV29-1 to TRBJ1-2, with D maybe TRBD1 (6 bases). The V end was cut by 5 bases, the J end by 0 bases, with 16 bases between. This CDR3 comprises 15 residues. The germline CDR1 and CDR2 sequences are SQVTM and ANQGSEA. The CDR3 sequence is CSVHYAGASNYGYTF. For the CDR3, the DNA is TGCAGCGTTCACTACGCAGGGGCGTCTAACTATGGCTACACCTTC. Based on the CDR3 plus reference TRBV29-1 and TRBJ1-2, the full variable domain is SAVISQKPSRDICQRGTSLTIQCQVDSQVTMMFWYRQQPGQSLTLIATANQGSEATYESGFVIDKFPISRPNLTFSTLTVSNMSPEDSSIYLCSVHYAGASNYGYTFGSGTRLTVV.

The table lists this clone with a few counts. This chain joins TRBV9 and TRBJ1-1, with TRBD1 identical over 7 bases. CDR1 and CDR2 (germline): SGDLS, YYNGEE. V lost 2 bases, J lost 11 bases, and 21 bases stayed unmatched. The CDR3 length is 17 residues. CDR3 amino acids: CASSVNREEGANEEAFF. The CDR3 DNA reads TGTGCCAGCAGCGTTAACAGGGAGGAGGGGGCCAATGAAGAGGCTTTCTTT. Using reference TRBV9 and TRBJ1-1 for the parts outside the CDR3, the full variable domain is DSGVTQTPKHLITATGQRVTLRCSPRSGDLSVYWYQQSLDQGLQFLIQYYNGEERAKGNILERFSAQQFPDLHSELNLSSLELGDSALYFCASSVNREEGANEEAFFGQGTRLTVV.

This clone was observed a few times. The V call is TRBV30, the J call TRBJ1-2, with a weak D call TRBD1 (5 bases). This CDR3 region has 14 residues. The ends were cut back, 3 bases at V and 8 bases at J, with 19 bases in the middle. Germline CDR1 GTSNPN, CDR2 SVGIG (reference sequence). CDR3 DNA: TGTGCCTGGAGCCCGACAGCATTAGGGAGGGGCTACACCTTC. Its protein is CAWSPTALGRGYTF.

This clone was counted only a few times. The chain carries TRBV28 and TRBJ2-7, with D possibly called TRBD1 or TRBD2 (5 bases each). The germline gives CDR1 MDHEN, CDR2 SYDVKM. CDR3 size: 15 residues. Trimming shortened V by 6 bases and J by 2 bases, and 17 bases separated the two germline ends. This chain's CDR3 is CASRLPQGDTYEQYF. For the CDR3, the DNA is TGTGCCAGCAGGTTACCTCAGGGAGATACCTACGAGCAGTACTTC.

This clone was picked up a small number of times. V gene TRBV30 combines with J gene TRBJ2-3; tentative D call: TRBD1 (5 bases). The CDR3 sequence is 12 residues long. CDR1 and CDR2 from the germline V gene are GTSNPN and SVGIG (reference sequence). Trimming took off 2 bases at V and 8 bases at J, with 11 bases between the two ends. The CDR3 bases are TGTGCCTGGAGTTGGTGGGGCCTTACGCAGTATTTT. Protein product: CAWSWWGLTQYF.

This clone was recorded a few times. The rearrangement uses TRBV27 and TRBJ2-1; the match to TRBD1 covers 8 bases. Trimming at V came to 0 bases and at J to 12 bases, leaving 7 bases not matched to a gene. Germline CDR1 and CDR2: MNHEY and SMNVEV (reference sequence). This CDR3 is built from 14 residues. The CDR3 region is CASSLSVGDRRQFF. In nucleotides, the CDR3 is TGTGCCAGCAGTTTATCGGTCGGGGACAGGCGGCAGTTCTTC.

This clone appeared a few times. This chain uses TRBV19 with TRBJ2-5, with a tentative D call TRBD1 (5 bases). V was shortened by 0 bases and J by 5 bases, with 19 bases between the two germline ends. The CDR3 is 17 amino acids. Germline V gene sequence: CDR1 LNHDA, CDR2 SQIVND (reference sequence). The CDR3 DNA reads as TGTGCCAGTAGTATAGATCTCGGACACCAACGTGGTGAGACCCAGTACTTC. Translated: CASSIDLGHQRGETQYF.